This TCR beta chain was sequenced during a study of T cells expressing NK-cell markers. Background on the study: Sorted CD3+CD56-NKG2C+, CD3+CD56+NKG2C+ and CD3+CD56+NKG2C- T cells supplied the TCR beta repertoires. The sequencing cohort of eight donors included seven HCMV-seropositive individuals and one seronegative individual.

Germline V lookup: CDR1 LNHNV, CDR2 YYDKDF (reference sequence). CDR3 length: 15 amino acids. With the 5' RACE reads reprocessed, TCRdb shows one record per CDR3 protein and no DNA. This table lists around 550,000 distinct CDR3 sequences. On this clonotype itself: What it binds is unknown.

Study-level points and caveats: These clonotypes additionally ranked first within the CD3+CD56-NKG2C+ fraction of a few donors. Among CD8+ T cells from five or six donors, dominant NKG2C+ clonotypes accounted for about 1.0-7.0%.

The chain joins TRBV15 to TRBJ1-5; TCRdb's assignment of TRBD1 cannot be checked, as there is no DNA. The TCR was taken from a man between 18 and 35 years old in good health. The sample consisted of blood T cells: a sorted CD56 or NKG2C T cell subset, CD4+ or CD8+ T cells, or bulk PBMC T cells (not recorded which). The CDR3 reads CATSRDRARGQPQHF.